This paragraph covers one TCR beta chain sequence. This record belongs to a study of T cell repertoires in cytomegalovirus infection. A single record per CDR3 protein comes from TCRdb applying MiXCR to the reads. Of about 460,000 distinct CDR3 sequences listed, about 11% were seen once; the top ten hold 9.5% to 13%. Trimming removed 3 bases from V and 3 bases from J; junction bases left unmatched: 6. This CDR3 contains 16 residues. Per germline, CDR1 LGHNA and CDR2 YNFKEQ. The sample comprised PBMCs. The chain employs TRBV4-2 and TRBJ2-2; TRBD1 matches 8 bases. The sequence was obtained from a human donor in good health (CMV status not recorded). Some clones in this sample may be carry-over from other donors' samples. The CDR3 here is CASSHQGAPDTGELFF. CDR3 DNA: TGTGCCAGCAGCCATCAGGGGGCCCCTGACACCGGGGAGCTGTTTTTT.